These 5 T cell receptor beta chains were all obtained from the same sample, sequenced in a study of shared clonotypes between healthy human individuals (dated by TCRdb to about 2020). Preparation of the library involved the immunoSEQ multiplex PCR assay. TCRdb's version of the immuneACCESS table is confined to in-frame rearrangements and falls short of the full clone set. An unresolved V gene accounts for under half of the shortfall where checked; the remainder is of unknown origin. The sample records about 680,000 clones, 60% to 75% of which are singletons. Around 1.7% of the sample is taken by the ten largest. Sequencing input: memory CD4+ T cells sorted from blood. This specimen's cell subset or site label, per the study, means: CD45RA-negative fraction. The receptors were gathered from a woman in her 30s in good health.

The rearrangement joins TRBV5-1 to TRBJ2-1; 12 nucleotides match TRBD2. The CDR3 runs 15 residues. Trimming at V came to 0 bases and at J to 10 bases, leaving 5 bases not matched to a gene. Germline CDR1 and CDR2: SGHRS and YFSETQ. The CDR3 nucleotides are TGCGCCAGCAGCTTGGGACTAGCGGGAGAATCGGAGCAGTTCTTC. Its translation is CASSLGLAGESEQFF. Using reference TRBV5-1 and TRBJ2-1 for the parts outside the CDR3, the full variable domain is KAGVTQTPRYLIKTRGQQVTLSCSPISGHRSVSWYQQTPGQGLQFLFEYFSETQRNKGNFPGRFSGRQFSNSRSEMNVSTLELGDSALYLCASSLGLAGESEQFFGPGTRLTVL.

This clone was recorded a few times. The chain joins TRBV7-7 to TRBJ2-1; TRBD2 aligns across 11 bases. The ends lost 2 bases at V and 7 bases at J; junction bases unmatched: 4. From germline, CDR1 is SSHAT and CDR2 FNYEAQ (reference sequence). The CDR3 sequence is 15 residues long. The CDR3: CASSLTSGGLNEQFF. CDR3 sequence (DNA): TGTGCCAGCAGCTTAACTAGCGGGGGATTGAATGAGCAGTTCTTC.

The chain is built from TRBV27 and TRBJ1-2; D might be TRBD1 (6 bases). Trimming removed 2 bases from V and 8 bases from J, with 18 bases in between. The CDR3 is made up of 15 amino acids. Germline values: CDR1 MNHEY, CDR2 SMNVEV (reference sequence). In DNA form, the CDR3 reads TGTGCCAGCAGTTTAGGGGCATGGGGGCTAGGGGGCTACACCTTC. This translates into CASSLGAWGLGGYTF.

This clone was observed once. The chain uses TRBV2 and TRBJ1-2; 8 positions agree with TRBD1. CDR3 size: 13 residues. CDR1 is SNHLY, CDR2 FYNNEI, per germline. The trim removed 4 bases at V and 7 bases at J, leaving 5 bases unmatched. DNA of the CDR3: TGTGCCAGCAGTGTAACAGGGGGAAGTGGCTACACCTTC. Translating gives CASSVTGGSGYTF.

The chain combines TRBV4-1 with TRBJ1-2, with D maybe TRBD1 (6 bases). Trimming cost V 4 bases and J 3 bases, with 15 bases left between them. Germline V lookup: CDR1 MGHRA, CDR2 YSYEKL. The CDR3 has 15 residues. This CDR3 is CASSPGRGSHYGYTF. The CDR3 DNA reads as TGCGCCAGCAGCCCGGGCAGGGGCTCCCACTATGGCTACACCTTC.